This T cell receptor beta chain comes out of a study of post-analysis software for immune sequencing data. The overall study: Secondary progressive, relapsing-remitting and progressive-relapsing multiple sclerosis were among the included disease courses.

Incorporated into the TCR beta cDNA libraries were unique molecular identifiers, which served to reduce PCR and sequencing biases. TCRdb reprocessed the PCR reads with MiXCR, giving one entry per CDR3 protein. The sample holds 600,000 to 700,000 distinct CDR3 sequences, approximately 59% seen once. Germline V gene data show CDR1 as MNHEY and CDR2 as SVGAGI. This CDR3 has 16 residues. Trimming stripped 6 bases from V and 1 base from J, with 18 bases between. This clonotype showed up just a few times. Its antigen is still unknown. Regarding the study as a whole: Roughly 5 TRBV segments, TRBV5-6, TRBV5-1 and TRBV20-1 among them, were found more frequent in patients than controls.

This chain connects TRBV6-5 to TRBJ1-1, with D perhaps TRBD1 (5 bases). This sequence originates from a girl aged 2 to 10 with multiple sclerosis. Sequenced input: blood. The CDR3 sequence is CASSPRSGAQNTEAFF. CDR3 bases: TGTGCCAGCAGCCCCCGCTCCGGGGCCCAGAACACTGAAGCTTTCTTT.